Sequencing of this T cell receptor (beta chain) was carried out in a study of shared clonotypes between healthy human individuals. Germline loops: CDR1 SEHNR, CDR2 FQNEAQ (reference sequence). J gave up 4 bases and V 5 bases, and 10 bases lay outside the gene matches. The CDR3 extends over 16 amino acids. The table came from immunoSEQ multiplex PCR; TCRdb's copy has only in-frame clones and leaves some out. The sample holds a few million clones, over 90% seen once. The sample was naive CD4+ T cells from PBMCs. Noted subset: CD45RA+ positively selected. V is TRBV7-9 and J is TRBJ1-5; TRBD1 aligns across 8 bases. This receptor was taken from a man aged 18 to 30 in good health. Some clones in this sample may be carry-over from other donors' samples. CDR3 sequence (DNA): TGTGCCAGCAGCCCCGGCGACAGGGGTCTTAATCAGCCCCAGCATTTT. It is translated as CASSPGDRGLNQPQHF. Full variable domain (outside the CDR3, taken from reference TRBV7-9 and TRBJ1-5): DTGVSQNPRHKITKRGQNVTFRCDPISEHNRLYWYRQTLGQGPEFLTYFQNEAQLEKSRLLSDRFSAERPKGSFSTLEIQRTEQGDSAMYLCASSPGDRGLNQPQHFGDGTRLSIL.